Below are 21 T cell receptor beta chains sequenced from a single sample in a study of shared clonotypes between healthy human individuals. The table came from immunoSEQ multiplex PCR; TCRdb's copy has only in-frame clones and leaves some out. Of over 850,000 clones listed, about four fifths are singletons. Sequencing input: memory CD4+ T cells from PBMCs. The sample's subset: CD45RA-negative fraction. The origin of the receptors is a young man in good health. Some clones in this sample may be carry-over from other donors' samples.

The chain has TRBV19 and TRBJ2-1, with TRBD2 matching 9 bases. Per the germline V gene, CDR1 is LNHDA and CDR2 is SQIVND (reference sequence). V lost 5 bases, J lost 6 bases, and 11 bases stayed unmatched. The CDR3 runs to 16 residues. CDR3 bases: TGTGCCAGTAGTCGAGGGAAACTAGCGGGTACCAATGAGCAGTTCTTC. Its protein product is CASSRGKLAGTNEQFF.

The chain joins TRBV14 to TRBJ2-2; no definite D call. The germline V gene has CDR1 SGHDN and CDR2 FVKESK. This CDR3 region has 14 residues. Trimming left V 1 base short and J 4 bases short, with 7 bases between. The CDR3 coding sequence is TGTGCCAGCAGCCAAGGGGGATTCACCGGGGAGCTGTTTTTT. This sequence encodes CASSQGGFTGELFF.

The chain carries TRBV5-1 and TRBJ1-2; possible D gene TRBD1, 6 bases. Trimming took off 0 bases at V and 8 bases at J, with 11 bases between the two ends. This CDR3 spans 13 amino acids. The germline CDR1 and CDR2 sequences are SGHRS and YFSETQ. CDR3 in DNA: TGCGCCAGCAGCTTGGCGTCGGGGGCCGGCTACACCTTC. This sequence encodes CASSLASGAGYTF.

The chain links TRBV28 to TRBJ1-3; D gene unclear. Germline CDR1 and CDR2: MDHEN and SYDVKM. The CDR3 spans 21 residues. V shed 6 bases and J shed 0 bases, with 30 bases lying between them. The CDR3 spells CASREPFRAVPERISGNTIYF. In nucleotides, the CDR3 is TGTGCCAGCAGGGAACCATTCCGGGCCGTCCCCGAGAGGATCTCTGGAAACACCATATATTTT.

The chain uses TRBV7-3 and TRBJ2-2; 8 bases are shared with TRBD2. The CDR3 has 16 amino acids. Germline CDR1 reads SGHTA; CDR2 reads FQGTGA. Trimming at V came to 7 bases and at J to 6 bases, leaving 13 bases not matched to a gene. In nucleotides, the CDR3 is TGTGCCAGCACCCAAAACAGCGGGAGTTCCCCCGGGGAGCTGTTTTTT. Its translation is CASTQNSGSSPGELFF.

For this clone: An end of the junction does not agree with germline; a read error may underlie this. The chain employs TRBV28 and TRBJ1-1; D not resolved. This CDR3 is 15 amino acids long. Per the germline V gene, CDR1 is MDHEN and CDR2 is SYDVKM. CDR3 amino acids: CASSLYLGKNTEAFF. The CDR3 coding sequence is TGTGCCAGCAGTTTATACCTGGGTAAAAACACTGAGGCTTTCTTT.

This chain joins TRBV25-1 and TRBJ1-6, with D maybe TRBD1 (5 bases). CDR1 MGHDK and CDR2 SYGVNS come from the germline V gene. The CDR3 consists of 12 residues. Trimming took off 6 bases at V and 8 bases at J, with 8 bases between the two ends. CDR3 sequence reads: CASRDIDSPLHF. DNA of the CDR3: TGTGCCAGCAGGGACATAGATTCACCCCTCCACTTT.

For the CDR3, the DNA is TGTGCCAGCAGCTTGGACGGGTTTTCCCTTCAGCCCCAGCATTTT. Protein product: CASSLDGFSLQPQHF. V gene TRBV5-8 combines with J gene TRBJ1-5; no clear D. V was clipped by 0 bases and J by 6 bases, with 13 bases between them. This CDR3 spans 15 amino acids. Germline lookup yields CDR1 SGHTS and CDR2 YDEGEE. The variable domain in full, completed from reference TRBV5-8 and TRBJ1-5, reads EAGVTQSPTHLIKTRGQQATLRCSPISGHTSVYWYQQALGLGLQFLLWYDEGEERNRGNFPPRFSGRQFPNYSSELNVNALELEDSALYLCASSLDGFSLQPQHFGDGTRLSIL.

The table lists this clone with a count of one. This sequence joins TRBV4-3 and TRBJ2-1; D is possibly TRBD2 (6 bases). There are 16 residues in the CDR3. The V and J ends lost 0 bases and 5 bases respectively, with 14 bases between them. Germline V lookup: CDR1 LGHNA, CDR2 YSLEER. As DNA, the CDR3 is TGCGCCAGCAGCCAAGATCTTGCCGGCGGGAACAATGAGCAGTTCTTC. Translating gives CASSQDLAGGNNEQFF.

J is TRBJ2-1 and V is TRBV5-4; D is perhaps TRBD2 (6 bases). The CDR3 is made up of 14 amino acids. CDR1 and CDR2 from the germline V gene are SGHNT and YYREEE (reference sequence). V dropped 4 bases and J dropped 7 bases, with 15 bases sitting between them. The CDR3 sequence: CASSQGDFSNEQFF. The CDR3, as DNA: TGTGCCAGCAGCCAAGGGGACTTTAGTAATGAGCAGTTCTTC.

The J gene is TRBJ2-7, the V gene TRBV9; TRBD1 matches at 7 bases. The CDR3 is 13 residues long. CDR1 and CDR2 (germline): SGDLS, YYNGEE. V lost 0 bases and J lost 11; bases outside the gene matches: 8. This CDR3 reads CASSVDDRAPEYF. The CDR3 DNA reads as TGTGCCAGCAGCGTAGACGACAGGGCCCCTGAGTACTTC.

The V gene is TRBV5-4, the J gene TRBJ1-2; 8 bases are a match to TRBD1. This CDR3 is 16 amino acids long. CDR1 and CDR2 from the germline V gene are SGHNT and YYREEE (reference sequence). J gave up 3 bases and V 4 bases, and 11 bases lay outside the gene matches. The CDR3 DNA follows: TGTGCCAGCAGCCCTACCAGGACAGGGACTCACTATGGCTACACCTTC. Protein product: CASSPTRTGTHYGYTF.

This clone was counted only a few times. This sample also contains other DNA sequences that code for the same CDR3. V usage is TRBV4-1 and J usage is TRBJ2-5, with TRBD2 matching over 7 bases. V was pared by 1 base and J by 1 base, with 3 bases of the junction left unmatched. Looked up from germline, CDR1 is MGHRA and CDR2 is YSYEKL. There are 15 residues in the CDR3. CDR3 DNA: TGCGCCAGCAGCCAAGGTTTAGCGGGCCAAGAGACCCAGTACTTC. It is translated as CASSQGLAGQETQYF.

This CDR3 is CVRSLGTGVLYNEQFF. The CDR3 coding sequence is TGTGTCAGAAGCTTAGGGACAGGGGTTCTTTACAATGAGCAGTTCTTC. The chain combines TRBV7-5 with TRBJ2-1; the DNA was not compared with TRBD1, the D call given in the table. TRBV7-5 is given as a pseudogene. The CDR3 spans 16 residues.

With respect to this clone: Other DNA sequences in this specimen translate into the identical CDR3. The chain links TRBV2 to TRBJ1-1; no clear D gene. The germline V gene has CDR1 SNHLY and CDR2 FYNNEI. There are 13 residues in the CDR3. V was clipped by 4 bases and J by 1 base, with 7 bases between them. The DNA of the CDR3 is TGTGCCAGCAGTGGCCGACAGAACACTGAAGCTTTCTTT. It specifies CASSGRQNTEAFF.

The rearrangement joins TRBV9 to TRBJ2-1; 9 bases match TRBD2. Unmatched junction bases numbered 6, after V lost 0 bases and J lost 5 bases. Looked up from germline, CDR1 is SGDLS and CDR2 is YYNGEE. The CDR3 covers 16 residues. CDR3 bases: TGTGCCAGCAGCGTAGATCCAGCGGGAGGACACAATGAGCAGTTCTTC. As protein: CASSVDPAGGHNEQFF.

The DNA for the CDR3 is TGTGCCAGCAGCTTACAGGGGTCTGACGGCTACACCTTC. Translated: CASSLQGSDGYTF. The chain has TRBV5-6 and TRBJ1-2; 7 bases match TRBD1. With V trimmed by 2 bases and J by 8 bases, 6 bases remained unmatched. The CDR3 contains 13 residues. Germline V gene sequence: CDR1 SGHDT, CDR2 YYEEEE.

V and J are TRBV5-1 and TRBJ2-1, with TRBD2 matching over 7 bases. CDR3 length: 16 amino acids. V trimming: 4 bases; J trimming: 4 bases; junction bases outside the gene matches: 11. Germline V gene sequence: CDR1 SGHRS, CDR2 YFSETQ. The CDR3: CASSRGGASGYNEQFF. The CDR3 nucleotides read TGCGCCAGCAGCCGAGGAGGGGCTAGCGGATACAATGAGCAGTTCTTC.

The chain joins TRBV2 to TRBJ1-5, with a tentative D call TRBD1 (5 bases). V was shortened by 6 bases and J by 1 base, with 10 bases between the two germline ends. Germline V gene data show CDR1 as SNHLY and CDR2 as FYNNEI. The CDR3 totals 14 residues. For the CDR3, the DNA is TGTGCCAGCAGGCCGCGACAGAGCAATCAGCCCCAGCATTTT. It yields the protein CASRPRQSNQPQHF.

On this clone: A far larger clone lies a single base away; this is likely a read error. The chain carries TRBV30 and TRBJ1-2, with D perhaps TRBD1 (6 bases). This CDR3 has 14 residues. Trimming stripped 5 bases from V and 7 bases from J, with 20 bases between. Germline V gene data show CDR1 as GTSNPN and CDR2 as SVGIG (reference sequence). CDR3 DNA: TGTGCCTGGTGGAGGGACACGGGACGAAGTGGCTACACCTTC. Its protein is CAWWRDTGRSGYTF.

The rearrangement joins TRBV6-5 to TRBJ2-1, with a possible D match to TRBD2 (6 bases). Germline V lookup: CDR1 MNHEY, CDR2 SVGAGI. The CDR3 sequence is 11 residues long. CDR3 amino acids: CSCGRQNEQFF. Written as DNA, the CDR3 is TGTTCCTGTGGGAGGCAAAATGAGCAGTTCTTC.